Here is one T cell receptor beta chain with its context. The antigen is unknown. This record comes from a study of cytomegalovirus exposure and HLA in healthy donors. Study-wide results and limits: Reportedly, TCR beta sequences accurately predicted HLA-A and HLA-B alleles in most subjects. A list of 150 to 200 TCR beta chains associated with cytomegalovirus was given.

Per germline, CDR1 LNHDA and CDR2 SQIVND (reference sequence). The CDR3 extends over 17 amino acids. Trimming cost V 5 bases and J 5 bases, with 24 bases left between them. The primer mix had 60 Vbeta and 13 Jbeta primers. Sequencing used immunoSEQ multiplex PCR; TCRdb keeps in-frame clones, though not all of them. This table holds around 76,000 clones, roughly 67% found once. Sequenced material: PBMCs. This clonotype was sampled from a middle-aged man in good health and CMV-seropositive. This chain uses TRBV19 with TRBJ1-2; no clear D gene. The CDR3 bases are TGTGCCAGTAGTCCTCGGTGGGAGATGATAACAACTTATGGCTACACCTTC. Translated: CASSPRWEMITTYGYTF.